The 4 T cell receptor beta chains given below trace back to one sample, sequenced in a study of naive and memory T cell subsets. An equimolar mix of two oligonucleotides served as the beta constant-region primer for TRBC1 and TRBC2. TCRdb re-called the UMI-ligation and nested PCR reads with MiXCR, one entry per CDR3 protein. Here the sample spans some 4,500 distinct CDR3 sequences, 7.2% being singletons. Sequencing was done on a sample of CD4+ TEMRA cells from blood. Subset of the sample: effector memory re-expressing CD45RA, CD45RA+ CD27-. Receptors originate from a human donor in good health.

This clonotype was seen many times. This chain links TRBV7-2 with TRBJ2-7; the D is unclear. Deletions cut 1 base from V and 2 bases from J, with 3 bases between. CDR1 and CDR2 from the germline V gene are SGHTA and FQGNSA. The CDR3 consists of 12 residues. The CDR3 region has the DNA TGTGCCAGCAGCTTAGATGCCTACGAGCAGTACTTC. This gives the protein CASSLDAYEQYF.

In this sample, this clonotype turned up many times. The V call is TRBV7-9, the J call TRBJ2-1; D is unresolved. Germline V gives CDR1 SEHNR, CDR2 FQNEAQ (reference sequence). Trimming took off 3 bases at V and 0 bases at J, with 12 bases between the two ends. CDR3 length: 16 amino acids. This chain's CDR3 is CASSFSRARSYNEQFF. The CDR3 DNA reads TGTGCCAGCAGCTTTAGTCGGGCCCGCTCCTACAATGAGCAGTTCTTC.

This clonotype was found a few times. This chain joins TRBV2 and TRBJ1-1, with a weak D call TRBD1 (5 bases). This CDR3 spans 15 amino acids. Germline assignment: CDR1 SNHLY and CDR2 FYNNEI. The germline V and J ends were trimmed by 6 bases and 2 bases, with 16 bases remaining between them. The DNA for the CDR3 is TGTGCCAGCAGACTGGGACTCGCGAGCAACACTGAAGCTTTCTTT. It specifies CASRLGLASNTEAFF.

The rearrangement links TRBV7-2 to TRBJ1-1; D ambiguous. Germline assignment: CDR1 SGHTA and CDR2 FQGNSA. Trimming took off 1 base at V and 11 bases at J, with 11 bases between the two ends. The CDR3 contains 12 residues. The CDR3 spells CASSLDKGWAFF. The CDR3 nucleotides are TGTGCCAGCAGCTTAGATAAGGGTTGGGCTTTCTTT.